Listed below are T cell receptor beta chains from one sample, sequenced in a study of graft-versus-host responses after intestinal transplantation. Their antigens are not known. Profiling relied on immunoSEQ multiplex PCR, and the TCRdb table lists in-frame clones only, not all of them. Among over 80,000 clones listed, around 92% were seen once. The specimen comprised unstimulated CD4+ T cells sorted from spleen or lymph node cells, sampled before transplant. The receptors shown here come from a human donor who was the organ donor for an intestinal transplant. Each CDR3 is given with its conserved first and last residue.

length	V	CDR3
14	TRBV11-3	CASSFRGGAGEQYF
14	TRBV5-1	CASSLTGAKNIQYF
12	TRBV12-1	CASSFSTGLAFF
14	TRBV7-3	CASSFWEATYEQYF
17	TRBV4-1	CASSQAPSPLLGNTIYF
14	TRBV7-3	CASSLKSGSYGYTF
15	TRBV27	CASSLPGQGGEPQHF
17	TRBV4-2	CASSQEGQGGIKNIQYF
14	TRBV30	CASNRDTSGNTIYF
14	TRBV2	CASSEVFLLYEQYF
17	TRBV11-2	CASSPRADGLSGNEQFF
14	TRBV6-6	CASSLTLSNQPQHF
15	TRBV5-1	CASSLADGGAYEQYF
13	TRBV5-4	CASSFVLADEQFF
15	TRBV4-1	CASSQGGGGNTEAFF
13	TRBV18	CASSPQRGDGYTF
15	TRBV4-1	CASSQAGGGNTEAFF
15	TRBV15	CATSRDLGRVETVFF
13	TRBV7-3	CASSLSGNTEAFF
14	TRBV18	CASSQGQGLYEQYF
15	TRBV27	CASSLDRLMNTEAFF
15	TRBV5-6	CASSGVQGERYGYTF
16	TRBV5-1	CASSLDGTGVTDTQYF
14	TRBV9	CASSVKGVGNTIYF
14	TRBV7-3	CASSLDSALGGYTF
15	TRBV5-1	CASSTTGKVGEKLFF
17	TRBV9	CASSVTSSAGGRNTIYF
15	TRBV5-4	CAYSGAGPSTDTQYF
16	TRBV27	CASSLYGTGQFHEQYF
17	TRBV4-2	CASSPGRRAGWTGELFF
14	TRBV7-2	CASRPRVAGNTIYF
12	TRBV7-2	CASSLVRYEQYF
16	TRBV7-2	CASSLAIGTSGYEQYF
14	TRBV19	CASRFTATNEKLFF
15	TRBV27	CASSPNLATNEKLFF
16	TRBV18	CASSPTTGKLLDEQFF
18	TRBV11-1	CASSLFGTGGAKGYEQYF
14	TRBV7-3	CASSNGTDNSPLHF
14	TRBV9	CASSVTGDHQGLFF
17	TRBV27	CASSRGRGARGNTEAFF
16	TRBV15	CATSRGLAGGEGELFF
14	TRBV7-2	CASSLLSRRAEAFF
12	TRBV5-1	CASRGADTEAFF
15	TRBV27	CASSPRQETRETQYF
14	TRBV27	CASSFSAGGYGYTF
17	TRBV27	CASSLLRGTSGVYEQYF
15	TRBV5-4	CASSSGTSGRETQYF
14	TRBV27	CASSLRVGGQPQHF